This entry lists 31 T cell receptor beta chains sequenced from one sample in a study of OX40 agonist ivuxolimab in advanced cancers. Measured with immunoSEQ multiplex PCR; TCRdb has only the in-frame clones, and not every one. Of nearly 85,000 clones in the sample, 83% were seen once. Specimen: CD4+ or CD8+ T cells sorted from blood, collected in a trial of the OX40 agonist ivuxolimab. Receptors originate from an adult with an advanced solid tumor such as melanoma, head and neck, liver or kidney cancer.

V is TRBV10-3 and J is TRBJ1-2; tentative D call: TRBD1 (5 bases). V gave up 0 bases and J gave up 0 bases, with 11 bases separating them. Germline CDR1 and CDR2: ENHRY and SYGVKD. This CDR3 has 16 residues. The CDR3: CAISESTDTTNYGYTF. As DNA, the CDR3 is TGTGCCATCAGTGAGTCTACGGACACGACTAACTATGGCTACACCTTC.

This clone was seen only a few times. The chain recombines TRBV7-2 with TRBJ1-6; 8 positions match TRBD1. This CDR3 is 15 amino acids long. The germline V gene has CDR1 SGHTA and CDR2 FQGNSA. The ends lost 1 base at V and 7 bases at J; junction bases unmatched: 3. CDR3 region: CASSLVGTGNSPLHF. The DNA of the CDR3 is TGTGCCAGCAGCTTAGTGGGGACAGGAAATTCACCCCTCCACTTT.

This clone came up a few times. V and J are TRBV29-1 and TRBJ1-1, with TRBD1 matching over 7 bases. With V trimmed by 3 bases and J by 5 bases, 6 bases remained unmatched. The germline V gene encodes CDR1 SQVTM and CDR2 ANQGSEA. There are 13 residues in the CDR3. The CDR3 bases are TGCAGCGTTGACCCCGGACAGGCAACTGAAGCTTTCTTT. Protein product: CSVDPGQATEAFF.

The chain employs TRBV7-3 and TRBJ1-6; D remains ambiguous. With 6 bases removed from V and 8 bases from J, the gap between germline ends came to 14 bases. Germline CDR1 and CDR2: SGHTA and FQGTGA. The CDR3 contains 14 residues. The CDR3 DNA sequence: TGTGCCAGCAGTTCTAACTCCGGGCATTCACCCCTCCACTTT. Protein product: CASSSNSGHSPLHF.

The rearrangement links TRBV6-1 to TRBJ2-7; weak D call: TRBD1 (5 bases). This CDR3 comprises 11 residues. Trimming removed 6 bases from V and 6 bases from J, with 9 bases in between. CDR1 is MNHNS and CDR2 is SASEGT in the germline V gene. The CDR3 sequence is CASSDSSEQYF. The CDR3 DNA is TGTGCCAGCAGCGACAGTTCCGAGCAGTACTTC.

This chain joins TRBV9 and TRBJ1-2; tentative D call: TRBD1 (6 bases). V gave up 1 base and J gave up 7 bases, with 17 bases separating them. Per the germline V gene, CDR1 is SGDLS and CDR2 is YYNGEE. The CDR3 runs 15 residues. The CDR3: CASSVSGQAGGGYTF. The CDR3 nucleotides read TGTGCCAGCAGCGTATCGGGACAAGCTGGGGGTGGCTACACCTTC.

The rearrangement joins TRBV10-3 to TRBJ2-7; 12 bases agree with TRBD2. V was clipped by 5 bases and J by 2 bases; unmatched bases: 1. CDR3 size: 14 residues. CDR1 is ENHRY, CDR2 SYGVKD, per germline. CDR3 bases: TGTGCCATCAGTCCTAGCGGGGGGGCCTACGAGCAGTACTTC. The encoded protein is CAISPSGGAYEQYF.

This rearrangement joins TRBV9 to TRBJ1-1; D may be TRBD1 (5 bases). The V gene lost 0 bases and the J gene lost 6 bases, with 12 bases spanning the gap. This CDR3 contains 14 residues. The germline gives CDR1 SGDLS, CDR2 YYNGEE. The CDR3, as DNA: TGTGCCAGCAGCGTAGGGGGGAGTCGTCCTGAAGCTTTCTTT. Its translation is CASSVGGSRPEAFF.

The chain is built from TRBV5-4 and TRBJ1-1; 7 bases align to TRBD1. The CDR3 consists of 13 residues. CDR1 and CDR2 (germline): SGHNT, YYREEE (reference sequence). After removal of 3 bases from V and 3 bases from J, the junction contained 2 bases not matched to a gene. Here the CDR3 reads CASSWDSYTEAFF. The CDR3 DNA reads TGTGCCAGCAGCTGGGACAGTTACACTGAAGCTTTCTTT.

Concerning this clone itself: A junction boundary mismatches the germline segment, possibly from a read error. CDR3 amino acids: CASSLVPTSSHNEQFF. CDR3 bases: TGCGCCAGCAGCTTGGTGCCCACCTCCTCCCACAATGAGCAGTTCTTC. The chain couples TRBV5-1 to TRBJ2-1; D is unresolved. The CDR3 loop spans 16 amino acids. Looked up from germline, CDR1 is SGHRS and CDR2 is YFSETQ. Filled out from reference TRBV5-1 and TRBJ2-1, the complete variable domain reads KAGVTQTPRYLIKTRGQQVTLSCSPISGHRSVSWYQQTPGQGLQFLFEYFSETQRNKGNFPGRFSGRQFSNSRSEMNVSTLELGDSALYLCASSLVPTSSHNEQFFGPGTRLTVL.

This chain connects TRBV6-1 to TRBJ1-5; D not resolved. Trimming pared 8 bases from V and 4 bases from J, leaving 12 bases between. This CDR3 region has 13 residues. Germline V gives CDR1 MNHNS, CDR2 SASEGT. The chain's CDR3 is CASQDTGNQPQHF. In nucleotides, the CDR3 is TGTGCCAGCCAAGACACCGGTAATCAGCCCCAGCATTTT.

The chain links TRBV5-1 to TRBJ2-1, with 11 bases fitting TRBD1. Germline trimming cut 4 bases from V and 3 bases from J; bases unmatched to any gene: 12. CDR3 size: 18 residues. Germline CDR1 SGHRS, CDR2 YFSETQ. CDR3 nucleotides: TGCGCCAGCAGCAGAGAGCCTCTGGGGACAGGGGGCTACAATGAGCAGTTCTTC. Residues: CASSREPLGTGGYNEQFF. Full variable domain (outside the CDR3, taken from reference TRBV5-1 and TRBJ2-1): KAGVTQTPRYLIKTRGQQVTLSCSPISGHRSVSWYQQTPGQGLQFLFEYFSETQRNKGNFPGRFSGRQFSNSRSEMNVSTLELGDSALYLCASSREPLGTGGYNEQFFGPGTRLTVL.

V usage is TRBV7-9 and J usage is TRBJ2-7; 10 bases align to TRBD2. Germline assignment: CDR1 SEHNR and CDR2 FQNEAQ (reference sequence). The CDR3 runs 18 residues. Trimming cost V 5 bases and J 0 bases; bases outside gene matches: 13. CDR3 in DNA: TGTGCCAGCAGCCTCGGGCGGGTTAGCGGGGGGACCTCCTACGAGCAGTACTTC. It yields the protein CASSLGRVSGGTSYEQYF.

V is TRBV7-8 and J is TRBJ1-1, with D uncertain. This CDR3 region has 15 residues. Germline CDR1 is SGHVS and CDR2 is FQNEAQ. Between the trimmed V and J ends, which lost 1 base and 0 bases, there was a span of 9 bases. CDR3 sequence (DNA): TGTGCCAGCAGCTTAGGGGCAGCCCTGAACACTGAAGCTTTCTTT. Protein product: CASSLGAALNTEAFF.

This chain links TRBV19 with TRBJ1-5; 8 bases align to TRBD1. Germline trimming cut 4 bases from V and 8 bases from J; bases unmatched to any gene: 4. The CDR3 covers 13 residues. Per the germline V gene, CDR1 is LNHDA and CDR2 is SQIVND (reference sequence). The CDR3 reads CASSRDRWEPQHF. The CDR3 nucleotides read TGTGCCAGTAGTAGGGACAGGTGGGAGCCCCAGCATTTT.

The V call is TRBV30, the J call TRBJ1-3, with no clear D. Germline V gene lookup returns CDR1 GTSNPN and CDR2 SVGIG (reference sequence). V shed 3 bases and J shed 0 bases, with 9 bases lying between them. CDR3 length: 14 residues. CDR3 amino acids: CAWRPVGSGNTIYF. The CDR3, as DNA: TGTGCCTGGAGGCCCGTCGGCTCTGGAAACACCATATATTTT.

This clone was picked up one time. The V call is TRBV13, the J call TRBJ1-1; 8 nucleotides match TRBD1. The J segment lost 4 bases and the V segment lost 4 bases, leaving 11 bases of the junction unmatched. This CDR3 has 16 residues. Germline V gene sequence: CDR1 PRHDT, CDR2 FYEKMQ (reference sequence). The CDR3 DNA follows: TGTGCCAGCAGCTCTACCCCCCCGACAGGGGTCACTGAAGCTTTCTTT. It encodes CASSSTPPTGVTEAFF. Based on the CDR3 plus reference TRBV13 and TRBJ1-1, the full variable domain is AAGVIQSPRHLIKEKRETATLKCYPIPRHDTVYWYQQGPGQDPQFLISFYEKMQSDKGSIPDRFSAQQFSDYHSELNMSSLELGDSALYFCASSSTPPTGVTEAFFGQGTRLTVV.

The genes are TRBV4-2 and TRBJ1-2; no reliable D call. The CDR3 is 15 residues long. Germline CDR1 reads LGHNA; CDR2 reads YNFKEQ. V was cut by 0 bases and J by 7 bases, with 15 bases left in between. Here the CDR3 DNA reads TGTGCCAGCAGCCAAGATACGGTCTGGGCTTCTGGCTACACCTTC. It codes for CASSQDTVWASGYTF.

This clone appeared many times. The chain couples TRBV6-5 to TRBJ1-2; 8 nucleotides agree with TRBD1. V shed 2 bases, J shed 2 bases, and the junction held 4 bases outside the gene matches. The CDR3 is 15 residues long. From germline, CDR1 is MNHEY and CDR2 SVGAGI. CDR3 residues: CASSYRGQGNYGYTF. For the CDR3, the DNA is TGTGCCAGCAGTTACCGAGGACAGGGAAACTATGGCTACACCTTC.

The genes are TRBV9 and TRBJ2-5; TRBD1 might be the D (5 bases). In germline, CDR1 is SGDLS, CDR2 YYNGEE. V lost 4 bases and J 5 bases, leaving 18 bases between the germline ends. This CDR3 has 15 amino acids. In nucleotides, the CDR3 is TGTGCCAGCAGCCCAGGGCCCCAGGGCGCCGAGACCCAGTACTTC. It specifies CASSPGPQGAETQYF.

The chain couples TRBV5-1 to TRBJ1-5; a weak D match, TRBD1 (6 bases). Germline-derived CDR1 and CDR2 are SGHRS and YFSETQ. There are 15 residues in the CDR3. Trimming removed 3 bases from V and 7 bases from J, with 17 bases in between. CDR3 coding DNA: TGCGCCAGCAGCTCCGAGGGGGGGGCCCGCCAGCCCCAGCATTTT. This translates into CASSSEGGARQPQHF. The full variable domain, with the rest looked up from reference TRBV5-1 and TRBJ1-5, is KAGVTQTPRYLIKTRGQQVTLSCSPISGHRSVSWYQQTPGQGLQFLFEYFSETQRNKGNFPGRFSGRQFSNSRSEMNVSTLELGDSALYLCASSSEGGARQPQHFGDGTRLSIL.

This clone was seen a few times. V gene TRBV5-1 combines with J gene TRBJ1-1; possible D gene TRBD1, 6 bases. CDR1 is SGHRS, CDR2 YFSETQ, per germline. The germline V and J ends were trimmed by 3 bases and 2 bases, with 17 bases remaining between them. The CDR3 runs to 16 residues. CDR3 coding DNA: TGCGCCAGCAGCTCCCCTGCGGGACAACTCAACACTGAAGCTTTCTTT. It specifies CASSSPAGQLNTEAFF.

The J gene is TRBJ2-1, the V gene TRBV2, with 8 bases lining up with TRBD1. Germline CDR1 is SNHLY and CDR2 is FYNNEI. The J segment lost 15 bases and the V segment lost 7 bases, leaving 8 bases of the junction unmatched. The CDR3 is made up of 11 amino acids. CDR3 nucleotides: TGTGCCAGCATCTCACGACAGGGGTGGTTCTTC. Protein: CASISRQGWFF. The full variable domain, its missing parts supplied by reference TRBV2 and TRBJ2-1, is EPEVTQTPSHQVTQMGQEVILRCVPISNHLYFYWYRQILGQKVEFLVSFYNNEISEKSEIFDDQFSVERPDGSNFTLKIRSTKLEDSAMYFCASISRQGWFFGPGTRLTVL.

This clone occurred a few times. This chain links TRBV7-2 with TRBJ2-1, with TRBD2 matching 10 bases. CDR1 is SGHTA and CDR2 is FQGNSA in the germline V gene. This CDR3 comprises 18 residues. V trimming: 5 bases; J trimming: 7 bases; junction bases outside the gene matches: 17. CDR3 in amino acids: CASSLYGGSSGGRNEQFF. For the CDR3, the DNA is TGTGCCAGCAGCCTATACGGTGGGTCTAGCGGGGGCAGGAATGAGCAGTTCTTC.

This sequence joins TRBV18 and TRBJ1-6, with D hard to call. Trimming left V 6 bases short and J 10 bases short, with 19 bases between. The CDR3 extends over 15 amino acids. The germline V gene has CDR1 KGHSH and CDR2 LQKENI. The CDR3 nucleotides read TGTGCCAGCTCCCTCGGGTCGGGCGCGGACTCACCCCTCCACTTT. Amino acid sequence: CASSLGSGADSPLHF.

This chain joins TRBV4-3 and TRBJ1-3; D is uncertain. Germline CDR1 LGHNA, CDR2 YSLEER. This CDR3 is built from 17 residues. Trimming removed 0 bases at V and 0 bases at J, with 12 bases between. In nucleotides, the CDR3 is TGCGCCAGCAGCCAAGATGCAGGCAGCTTCTCTGGAAACACCATATATTTT. Translated, it gives CASSQDAGSFSGNTIYF.

The V call is TRBV18, the J call TRBJ2-3; tentative D call: TRBD2 (5 bases). V was shortened by 2 bases and J by 5 bases, with 14 bases between the two germline ends. There are 15 residues in the CDR3. CDR1 KGHSH and CDR2 LQKENI come from the germline V gene. The CDR3 here is CASSPNSGDIDTQYF. Here the CDR3 DNA reads TGTGCCAGCTCACCAAACAGCGGCGACATAGATACGCAGTATTTT.

The V gene is TRBV7-2, the J gene TRBJ2-3; 8 nucleotides match TRBD2. CDR3 length: 15 residues. Germline assignment: CDR1 SGHTA and CDR2 FQGNSA. V lost 4 bases and J lost 6; bases outside the gene matches: 9. Written as DNA, the CDR3 is TGTGCCAGCAGCTCCGGGGGAGCGGGGGCGGATACGCAGTATTTT. Translating it yields CASSSGGAGADTQYF.

This chain links TRBV7-2 with TRBJ2-7; no firm D call. This CDR3 comprises 13 residues. Germline V gene sequence: CDR1 SGHTA, CDR2 FQGNSA. V lost 1 base and J lost 6, with 10 bases in between. CDR3: CASSLGMRAEQYF. CDR3 DNA: TGTGCCAGCAGCTTAGGCATGAGAGCCGAGCAGTACTTC.

CDR3 loop: CASSLVQGSDEQYF. For the CDR3, the DNA is TGTGCCAGCAGCTTAGTTCAGGGTAGCGACGAGCAGTACTTC. The J gene is TRBJ2-7, the V gene TRBV11-2; TRBD1 or TRBD2 may be the D gene (5 bases each). Germline V gene lookup returns CDR1 SGHAT and CDR2 FQNNGV. The CDR3 is made up of 14 amino acids. V gave up 1 base and J gave up 5 bases, with 12 bases separating them.

J is TRBJ1-3 and V is TRBV11-2, with TRBD1 identical over 9 bases. CDR3 length equals 18 residues. Germline trimming cut 3 bases from V and 0 bases from J; bases unmatched to any gene: 9. The germline CDR1 and CDR2 sequences are SGHAT and FQNNGV. CDR3 loop: CASSFRDRALHSGNTIYF. CDR3 nucleotide sequence: TGTGCCAGCAGCTTCAGGGACAGGGCCCTTCACTCTGGAAACACCATATATTTT.